This TCR beta chain emerged from a study of read filtering for tumor transcriptome and immune sequencing. Study in general: Patients were 16 to 20 male and approximately 15 female, mean age 65.9 years, range roughly 47 to 85. About 8 patients were R-ISS I, some 15 were R-ISS II, over 5 were R-ISS III.

Findings of the study overall: Around 84% of IR-seq clonotypes had one read, totaling approximately 3.5% of reads; RNA-seq: 74.6% and 44.6%.

This clonotype was observed many times. Its matching antigen is unknown. The CDR3 runs to 14 residues. V was clipped by 9 bases and J by 6 bases, with 16 bases between them. Germline V gene data show CDR1 as KGHDR and CDR2 as SFDVKD. Molecular barcoded adaptors covering alpha/delta and beta/gamma chains were used on approximately 440 ng RNA. TCRdb re-called the reads with MiXCR, one entry per CDR3 protein. The sample lists tens of thousands of distinct CDR3 sequences, about 20% seen once, with 37% in the top ten. This receptor was obtained from a donor aged 40 or older with multiple myeloma. The rearrangement joins TRBV24-1 to TRBJ2-2; tentatively, D is TRBD2 (7 bases). The sample comprised a population of CD138-negative cells sorted from bone marrow. The CDR3: CATSRGAVAGELFF. In DNA form, the CDR3 reads TGTGCCACCTCTCGGGGGGCGGTCGCCGGGGAGCTGTTTTTT.